This TCR beta chain was obtained from a study of blood T cell repertoires in COVID-19. As for the study in general: Italy, Spain and the United States were the sources of the convalescent and acute COVID-19 samples. T cells, B-cell-depleted T cells, or PBMCs supplied cDNA or gDNA.

V lost 4 bases and J 0 bases, leaving 7 bases between the germline ends. The length of the CDR3 is 15 residues. Germline CDR1 LNHDA, CDR2 SQIVND (reference sequence). Methods used by the authors: Nucleated cell number was recorded as an estimate derived from reference gene primer amplification. TCRdb's table, derived via immunoSEQ multiplex PCR, lists solely in-frame clones and lacks some. The V and J calls and clone size are taken from that table; D and trimming were inferred from the DNA. The table shows under 95,000 clones, with approximately 86% occurring only once. The receptor's source is a man between 40 and 49 years old with acute or convalescent COVID-19. The genes are TRBV19 and TRBJ2-6; D may be TRBD1 (5 bases). Input material: peripheral blood. Here the CDR3 DNA reads TGTGCCAGTAGTAAAGACAGCTCTGGGGCCAACGTCCTGACTTTC. As protein: CASSKDSSGANVLTF.